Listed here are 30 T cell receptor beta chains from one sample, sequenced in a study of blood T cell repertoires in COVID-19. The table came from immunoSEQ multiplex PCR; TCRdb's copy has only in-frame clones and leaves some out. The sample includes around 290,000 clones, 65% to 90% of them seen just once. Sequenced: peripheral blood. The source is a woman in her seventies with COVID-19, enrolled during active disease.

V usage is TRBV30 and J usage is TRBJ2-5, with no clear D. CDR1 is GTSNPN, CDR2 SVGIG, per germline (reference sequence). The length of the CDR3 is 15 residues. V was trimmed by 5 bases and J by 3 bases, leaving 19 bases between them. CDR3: CAWSPSGQKKETQYF. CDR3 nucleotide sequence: TGTGCCTGGTCTCCTTCTGGGCAAAAGAAAGAGACCCAGTACTTC.

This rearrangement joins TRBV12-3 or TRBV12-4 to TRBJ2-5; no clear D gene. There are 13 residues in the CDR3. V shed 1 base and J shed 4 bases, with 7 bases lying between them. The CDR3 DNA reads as TGTGCCAGCAGTTTAGGAGCATTAGAGACCCAGTACTTC. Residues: CASSLGALETQYF.

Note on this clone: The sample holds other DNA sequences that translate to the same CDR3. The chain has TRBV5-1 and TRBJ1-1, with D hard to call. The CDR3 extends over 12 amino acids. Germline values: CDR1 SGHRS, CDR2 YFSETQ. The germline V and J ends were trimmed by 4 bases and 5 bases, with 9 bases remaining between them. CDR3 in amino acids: CASSPGGTEAFF. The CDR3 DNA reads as TGCGCCAGCAGCCCCGGCGGAACTGAAGCTTTCTTT.

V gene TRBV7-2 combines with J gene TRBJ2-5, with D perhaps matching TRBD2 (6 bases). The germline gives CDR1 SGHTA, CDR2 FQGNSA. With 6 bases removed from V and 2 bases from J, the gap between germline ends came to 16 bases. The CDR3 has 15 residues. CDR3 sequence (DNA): TGTGCCAGCAGGCCCTGGCCCGGGGGTCAAGAGACCCAGTACTTC. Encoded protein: CASRPWPGGQETQYF.

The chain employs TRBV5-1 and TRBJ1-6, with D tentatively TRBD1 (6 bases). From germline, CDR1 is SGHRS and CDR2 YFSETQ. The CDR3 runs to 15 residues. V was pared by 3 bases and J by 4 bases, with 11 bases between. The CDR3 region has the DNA TGCGCCAGCAGCTCATATGGACAGTATAATTCACCCCTCCACTTT. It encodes CASSSYGQYNSPLHF.

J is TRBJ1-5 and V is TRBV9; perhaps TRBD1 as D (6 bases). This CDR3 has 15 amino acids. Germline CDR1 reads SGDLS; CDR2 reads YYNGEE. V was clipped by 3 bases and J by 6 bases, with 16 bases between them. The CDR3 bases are TGTGCCAGCAGCGCTAGCTCAGGGGCTAGTCAGCCCCAGCATTTT. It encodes CASSASSGASQPQHF.

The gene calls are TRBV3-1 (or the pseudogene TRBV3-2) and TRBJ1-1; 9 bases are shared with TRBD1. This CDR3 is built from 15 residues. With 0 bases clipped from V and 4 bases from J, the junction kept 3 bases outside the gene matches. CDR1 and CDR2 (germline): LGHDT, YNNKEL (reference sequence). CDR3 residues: CASSQDRQGGTEAFF. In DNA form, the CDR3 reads TGTGCCAGCAGCCAAGATCGACAGGGGGGCACTGAAGCTTTCTTT.

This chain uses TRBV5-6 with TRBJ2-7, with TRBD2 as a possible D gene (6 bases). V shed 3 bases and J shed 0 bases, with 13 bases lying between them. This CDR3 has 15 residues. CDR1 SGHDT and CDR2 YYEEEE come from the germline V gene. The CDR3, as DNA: TGTGCCAGCAGCTCCGTGGGGGGAAGCTCCTACGAGCAGTACTTC. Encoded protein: CASSSVGGSSYEQYF.

CDR3 nucleotide sequence: TGTGCCAGCAGTTACCGTCAACAGGGCGGCGAGCAGTACTTC. This translates into CASSYRQQGGEQYF. The V gene is TRBV6-5, the J gene TRBJ2-7; possible D gene TRBD1, 6 bases. V was trimmed by 2 bases and J by 6 bases, leaving 14 bases between them. Germline loops: CDR1 MNHEY, CDR2 SVGAGI. CDR3 length: 14 residues.

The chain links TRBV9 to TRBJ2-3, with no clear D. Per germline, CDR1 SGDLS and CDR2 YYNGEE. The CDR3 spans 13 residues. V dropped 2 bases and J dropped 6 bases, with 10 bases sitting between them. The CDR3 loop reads CASSVNPEDTQYF. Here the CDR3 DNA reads TGTGCCAGCAGCGTTAATCCCGAGGATACGCAGTATTTT. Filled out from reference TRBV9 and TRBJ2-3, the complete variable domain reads DSGVTQTPKHLITATGQRVTLRCSPRSGDLSVYWYQQSLDQGLQFLIQYYNGEERAKGNILERFSAQQFPDLHSELNLSSLELGDSALYFCASSVNPEDTQYFGPGTRLTVL.

This chain's CDR3 is CASSLHRDRGFSGANVLTF. Here the CDR3 DNA reads TGTGCCAGCAGCCTTCACCGGGACAGGGGGTTTTCTGGGGCCAACGTCCTGACTTTC. This chain links TRBV7-9 with TRBJ2-6, with 11 bases identical to TRBD1. CDR1 SEHNR and CDR2 FQNEAQ come from the germline V gene (reference sequence). V lost 5 bases and J lost 1; bases outside the gene matches: 10. The CDR3 length is 19 residues.

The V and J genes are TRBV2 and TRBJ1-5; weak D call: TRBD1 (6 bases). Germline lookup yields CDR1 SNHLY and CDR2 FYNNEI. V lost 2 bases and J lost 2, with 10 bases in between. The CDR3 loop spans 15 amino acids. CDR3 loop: CASSERGIGNQPQHF. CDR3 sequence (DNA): TGTGCCAGCAGTGAAAGGGGGATAGGCAATCAGCCCCAGCATTTT.

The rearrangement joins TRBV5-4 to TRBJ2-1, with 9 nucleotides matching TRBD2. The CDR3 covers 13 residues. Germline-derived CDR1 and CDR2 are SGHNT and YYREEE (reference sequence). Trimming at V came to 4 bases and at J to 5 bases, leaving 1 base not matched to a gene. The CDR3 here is CASSRTSDNEQFF. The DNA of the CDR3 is TGTGCCAGCAGCAGGACTAGCGACAATGAGCAGTTCTTC. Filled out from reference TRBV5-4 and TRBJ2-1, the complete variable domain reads ETGVTQSPTHLIKTRGQQVTLRCSSQSGHNTVSWYQQALGQGPQFIFQYYREEENGRGNFPPRFSGLQFPNYSSELNVNALELDDSALYLCASSRTSDNEQFFGPGTRLTVL.

CDR3 sequence reads: CASLFMRVSGELFF. CDR3 sequence (DNA): TGTGCCAGCCTCTTTATGAGGGTCTCCGGGGAGCTGTTTTTT. V gene TRBV5-4 combines with J gene TRBJ2-2, with D possibly being TRBD2 (5 bases). Per germline, CDR1 SGHNT and CDR2 YYREEE (reference sequence). The CDR3 is made up of 14 amino acids. V lost 7 bases, J lost 6 bases, and 16 bases lay in between. The whole variable domain, filled in from reference TRBV5-4 and TRBJ2-2, reads ETGVTQSPTHLIKTRGQQVTLRCSSQSGHNTVSWYQQALGQGPQFIFQYYREEENGRGNFPPRFSGLQFPNYSSELNVNALELDDSALYLCASLFMRVSGELFFGEGSRLTVL.

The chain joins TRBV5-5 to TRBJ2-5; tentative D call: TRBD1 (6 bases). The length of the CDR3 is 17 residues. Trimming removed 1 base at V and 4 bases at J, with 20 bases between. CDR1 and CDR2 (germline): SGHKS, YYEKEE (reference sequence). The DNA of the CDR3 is TGTGCCAGCAGCTTGTCCCCAGGGGTGGTATCGCGAGAGACCCAGTACTTC. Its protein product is CASSLSPGVVSRETQYF.

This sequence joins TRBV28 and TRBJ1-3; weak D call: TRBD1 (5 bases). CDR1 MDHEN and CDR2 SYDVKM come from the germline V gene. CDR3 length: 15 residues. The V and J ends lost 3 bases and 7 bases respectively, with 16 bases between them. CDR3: CASSFPGGGYNTIYF. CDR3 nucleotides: TGTGCCAGCAGTTTTCCCGGCGGGGGGTACAACACCATATATTTT. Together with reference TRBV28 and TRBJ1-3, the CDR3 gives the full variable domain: DVKVTQSSRYLVKRTGEKVFLECVQDMDHENMFWYRQDPGLGLRLIYFSYDVKMKEKGDIPEGYSVSREKKERFSLILESASTNQTSMYLCASSFPGGGYNTIYFGEGSWLTVV.

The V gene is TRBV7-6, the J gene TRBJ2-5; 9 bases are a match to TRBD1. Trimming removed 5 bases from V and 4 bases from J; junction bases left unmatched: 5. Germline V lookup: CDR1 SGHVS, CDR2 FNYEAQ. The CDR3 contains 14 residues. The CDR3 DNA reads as TGTGCCAGCAGCAAGCGGACAGGGGCAGAGACCCAGTACTTC. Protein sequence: CASSKRTGAETQYF.

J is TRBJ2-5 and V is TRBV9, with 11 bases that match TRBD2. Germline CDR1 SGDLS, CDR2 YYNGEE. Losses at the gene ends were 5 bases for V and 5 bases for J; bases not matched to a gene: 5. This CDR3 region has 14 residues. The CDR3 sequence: CASSVSGGDETQYF. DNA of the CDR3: TGTGCCAGCAGTGTTAGCGGGGGGGACGAGACCCAGTACTTC.

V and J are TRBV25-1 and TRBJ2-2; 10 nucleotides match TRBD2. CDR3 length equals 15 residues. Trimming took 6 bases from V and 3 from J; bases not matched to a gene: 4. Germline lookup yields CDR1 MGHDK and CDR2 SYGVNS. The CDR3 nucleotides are TGTGCCAGCAGCGAGCGGGGGGGGTACACCGGGGAGCTGTTTTTT. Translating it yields CASSERGGYTGELFF.

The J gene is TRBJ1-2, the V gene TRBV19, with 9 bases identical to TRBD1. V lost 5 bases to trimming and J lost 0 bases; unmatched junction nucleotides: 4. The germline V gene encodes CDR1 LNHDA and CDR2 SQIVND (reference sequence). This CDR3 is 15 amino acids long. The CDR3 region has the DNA TGTGCCAGTAGTTTCCGGGACAGGGCTAACTATGGCTACACCTTC. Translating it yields CASSFRDRANYGYTF.

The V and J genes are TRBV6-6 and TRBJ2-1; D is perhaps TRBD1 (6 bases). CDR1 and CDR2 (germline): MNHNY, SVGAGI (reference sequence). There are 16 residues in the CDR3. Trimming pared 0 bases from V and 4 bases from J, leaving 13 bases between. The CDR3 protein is CASSYSVGQGYNEQFF. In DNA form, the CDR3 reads TGTGCCAGCAGTTACTCGGTTGGTCAGGGGTACAATGAGCAGTTCTTC.

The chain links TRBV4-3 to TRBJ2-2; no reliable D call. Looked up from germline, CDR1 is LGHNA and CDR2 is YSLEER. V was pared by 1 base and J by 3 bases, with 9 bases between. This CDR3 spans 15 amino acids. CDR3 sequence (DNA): TGCGCCAGCAGCCAAGCCTTGACTTACACCGGGGAGCTGTTTTTT. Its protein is CASSQALTYTGELFF.

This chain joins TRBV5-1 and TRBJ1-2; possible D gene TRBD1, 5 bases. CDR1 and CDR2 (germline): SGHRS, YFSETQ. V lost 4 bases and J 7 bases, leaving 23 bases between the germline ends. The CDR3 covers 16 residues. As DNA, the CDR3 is TGCGCCAGCAGCCCGACTTCAGGGACTTCAATTCGTGGCTACACCTTC. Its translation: CASSPTSGTSIRGYTF.

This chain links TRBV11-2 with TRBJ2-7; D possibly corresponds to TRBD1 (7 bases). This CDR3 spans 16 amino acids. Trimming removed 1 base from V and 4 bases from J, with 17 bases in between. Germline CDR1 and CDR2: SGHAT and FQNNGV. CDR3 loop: CASSLVSTGRLYEQYF. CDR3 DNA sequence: TGTGCCAGCAGCTTAGTGTCGACAGGGAGGTTATACGAGCAGTACTTC.

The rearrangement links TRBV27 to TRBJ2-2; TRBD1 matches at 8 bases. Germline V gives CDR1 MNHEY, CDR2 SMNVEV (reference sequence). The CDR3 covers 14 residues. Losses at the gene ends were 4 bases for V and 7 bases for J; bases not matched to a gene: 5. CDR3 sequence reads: CASSSQGAGGELFF. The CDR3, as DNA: TGTGCCAGCAGTTCTCAGGGGGCGGGCGGGGAGCTGTTTTTT.

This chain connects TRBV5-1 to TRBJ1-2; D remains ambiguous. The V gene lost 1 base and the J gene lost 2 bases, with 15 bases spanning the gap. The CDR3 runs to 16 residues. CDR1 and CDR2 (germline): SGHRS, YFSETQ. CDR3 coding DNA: TGCGCCAGCAGCTTGAAAAGGGAGGGAGTGAACTATGGCTACACCTTC. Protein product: CASSLKREGVNYGYTF.

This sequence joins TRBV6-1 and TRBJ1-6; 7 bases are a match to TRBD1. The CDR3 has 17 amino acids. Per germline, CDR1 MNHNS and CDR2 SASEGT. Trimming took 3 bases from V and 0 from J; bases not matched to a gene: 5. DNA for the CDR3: TGTGCCAGCAGTGATTGGGGACAGTCCTCCTATAATTCACCCCTCCACTTT. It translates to CASSDWGQSSYNSPLHF.

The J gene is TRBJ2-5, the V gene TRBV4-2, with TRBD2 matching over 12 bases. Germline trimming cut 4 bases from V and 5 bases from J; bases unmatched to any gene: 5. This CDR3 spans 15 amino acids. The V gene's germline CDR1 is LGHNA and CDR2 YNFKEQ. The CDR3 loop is CASSPQTSGGETQYF. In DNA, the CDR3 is TGTGCCAGCAGCCCGCAAACTAGCGGGGGGGAGACCCAGTACTTC.

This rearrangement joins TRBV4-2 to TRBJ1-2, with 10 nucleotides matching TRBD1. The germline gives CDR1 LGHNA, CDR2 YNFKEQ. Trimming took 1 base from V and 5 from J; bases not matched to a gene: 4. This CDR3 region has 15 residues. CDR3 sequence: CASSQVPGQGYGYTF. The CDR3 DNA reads TGTGCCAGCAGCCAAGTGCCGGGACAGGGGTATGGCTACACCTTC.

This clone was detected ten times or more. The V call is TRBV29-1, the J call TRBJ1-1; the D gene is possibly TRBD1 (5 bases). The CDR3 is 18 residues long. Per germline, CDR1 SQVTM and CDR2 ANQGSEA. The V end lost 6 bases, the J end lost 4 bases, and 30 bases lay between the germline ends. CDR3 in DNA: TGCAGCGTACAGCTTCCGATTAACCGACAGAGAGGTATCACTGAAGCTTTCTTT. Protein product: CSVQLPINRQRGITEAFF. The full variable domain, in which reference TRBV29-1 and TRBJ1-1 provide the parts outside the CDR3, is SAVISQKPSRDICQRGTSLTIQCQVDSQVTMMFWYRQQPGQSLTLIATANQGSEATYESGFVIDKFPISRPNLTFSTLTVSNMSPEDSSIYLCSVQLPINRQRGITEAFFGQGTRLTVV.